This T cell receptor beta chain was identified during a study of shared clonotypes between healthy human individuals. The wider study: Three CD4 naive, three CD4 memory, two CD8 naive and one CD8 memory plate were used per donor. General study points: Sample collection involved blood only; tissue repertoires are likely different. Represented diversity (both genetic and exposure-history) was limited by the small number of donors.

For this clone: Its antigen is undetermined.

Free of recent acute infections or vaccinations, the donors were healthy HIV-negative adults. V lost 10 bases to trimming and J lost 5 bases; unmatched junction nucleotides: 12. The V gene's germline CDR1 is LNHDA and CDR2 SQIVND (reference sequence). CDR3 length equals 15 residues. The repertoire was sequenced with immunoSEQ multiplex PCR; TCRdb's copy has only in-frame clones and lacks some. The table has 2.5 million or so clones, roughly nine tenths seen once. The chain combines TRBV19 with TRBJ2-2, with 8 bases lining up with TRBD1. The sequenced material came from naive CD4+ T cells sorted from blood. The subset was: CD45RA+ positively selected. This receptor was identified in a man aged 18-30 years in good health. The CDR3 DNA is TGTGCCACCCAAAAAGGGACAGGATGGACCGGGGAGCTGTTTTTT. Its translation: CATQKGTGWTGELFF.